Listed here are 23 T cell receptor beta chains from one sample, sequenced in a study of T cells after yellow fever vaccination. TCRdb analysed the 5' RACE reads with MiXCR anew, one entry per CDR3 protein. Of some 500,000 distinct CDR3 sequences in the sample, roughly 14% were seen once. The specimen comprised PBMCs, sampled on the day of the yellow fever booster vaccination. The receptors stem from a man aged 30-40 years who received the YFV17D yellow fever vaccine.

This clonotype was seen a few times. DNA for the CDR3: TGTGCCAGCATGGGACAGCCTTCCTACGAGCAGTACTTC. Encoded protein: CASMGQPSYEQYF. The chain uses TRBV25-1 and TRBJ2-7; 7 bases fit TRBD1. V was pared by 7 bases and J by 1 base, with 4 bases of the junction left unmatched. In germline, CDR1 is MGHDK, CDR2 SYGVNS. The CDR3 runs to 13 residues.

The V gene is TRBV21-1, the J gene TRBJ2-1; the table's D call of TRBD2 was not tested on the DNA. TRBV21-1 is annotated as a pseudogene. This CDR3 is 14 amino acids long. The chain's CDR3 is CATTGTGGRNEQFF. DNA for the CDR3: TGTGCCACCACCGGGACTGGCGGGAGAAATGAGCAGTTCTTC.

The genes are TRBV9 and TRBJ2-5, with 8 bases identical to TRBD1. The CDR3 extends over 17 amino acids. Per germline, CDR1 SGDLS and CDR2 YYNGEE. V lost 0 bases and J lost 7; bases outside the gene matches: 14. DNA for the CDR3: TGTGCCAGCAGCGTAGTAAAGGCGGACAGGGAGTATGGGACCCAGTACTTC. It is translated as CASSVVKADREYGTQYF.

The rearrangement joins TRBV29-1 to TRBJ1-2, with D maybe TRBD1 (6 bases). V lost 7 bases to trimming and J lost 4 bases, with 16 bases between them. The germline V gene encodes CDR1 SQVTM and CDR2 ANQGSEA. This CDR3 is built from 13 residues. Written as DNA, the CDR3 is TGCAGCGGCGAACAGGGCAGTGGCTATGGCTACACCTTC. Translating gives CSGEQGSGYGYTF.

This clonotype turned up a few times. V usage is TRBV6-6 and J usage is TRBJ2-1; D remains unclear. This CDR3 is 13 amino acids long. The germline V gene encodes CDR1 MNHNY and CDR2 SVGAGI (reference sequence). The ends were cut back, 3 bases at V and 8 bases at J, with 11 bases in the middle. CDR3 sequence reads: CASSYYLVHEQFF. The CDR3 bases are TGTGCCAGCAGTTATTACCTAGTACATGAGCAGTTCTTC.

The genes are TRBV6-5 and TRBJ1-1; perhaps TRBD1 as D (5 bases). The CDR3 is made up of 15 amino acids. Germline-derived CDR1 and CDR2 are MNHEY and SVGAGI. V dropped 0 bases and J dropped 0 bases, with 8 bases sitting between them. DNA of the CDR3: TGTGCCAGCAGTTACTCGAGGGGTATGAACACTGAAGCTTTCTTT. Translation gives CASSYSRGMNTEAFF.

The chain is built from TRBV30 and TRBJ2-1, with TRBD1 matching 11 bases. The CDR3 runs to 16 residues. Germline V gives CDR1 GTSNPN, CDR2 SVGIG (reference sequence). V shed 0 bases, J shed 6 bases, and the junction held 7 bases outside the gene matches. The CDR3 sequence: CAWSVLWTGGGNEQFF. The CDR3 DNA follows: TGTGCCTGGAGTGTACTGTGGACAGGGGGCGGCAATGAGCAGTTCTTC.

This clonotype occurred a few times. This sequence joins TRBV12-3 or TRBV12-4 and TRBJ2-1; a possible D gene is TRBD1 (6 bases). The CDR3 runs 13 residues. V was trimmed by 5 bases and J by 6 bases, leaving 11 bases between them. The CDR3 DNA reads as TGTGCCAGCAGTCCGAACAGGGTCAATGAGCAGTTCTTC. Its translation is CASSPNRVNEQFF.

V gene TRBV7-2 combines with J gene TRBJ2-3, with a possible D match to TRBD2 (6 bases). CDR1 and CDR2 (germline): SGHTA, FQGNSA. This CDR3 is built from 13 residues. Trimming took 4 bases from V and 5 from J, leaving 10 bases between them. CDR3 bases: TGTGCCAGCAGCTCCTGGGGGGAAGATACGCAGTATTTT. Amino acids: CASSSWGEDTQYF.

The V gene is TRBV9, the J gene TRBJ2-1; D may correspond to TRBD1 or TRBD2 (5 bases each). V lost 0 bases, J lost 0 bases, and 10 bases lay in between. This CDR3 is built from 16 residues. Per the germline V gene, CDR1 is SGDLS and CDR2 is YYNGEE. For the CDR3, the DNA is TGTGCCAGCAGCGTAGGACAGCGGAGCTCCTACAATGAGCAGTTCTTC. It encodes CASSVGQRSSYNEQFF.

The V gene is TRBV29-1, the J gene TRBJ1-1; TRBD1 agrees at 8 bases. V gave up 6 bases and J gave up 5 bases; unmatched junction bases: 5. The CDR3 loop spans 12 amino acids. Germline V gives CDR1 SQVTM, CDR2 ANQGSEA. The CDR3 loop reads CSVAGGRTEAFF. Written as DNA, the CDR3 is TGCAGCGTCGCAGGGGGCAGGACTGAAGCTTTCTTT.

This clonotype was seen only a few times. V and J are TRBV12-3 or TRBV12-4 and TRBJ1-1; a weak D match, TRBD1 (5 bases). V was shortened by 8 bases and J by 8 bases, with 18 bases between the two germline ends. The CDR3 is 13 residues long. The DNA of the CDR3 is TGTGCCAGCGGGACCACCACGGGGTACGAAGCTTTCTTT. This gives the protein CASGTTTGYEAFF.

The chain couples TRBV20-1 to TRBJ2-7; TRBD2 aligns across 7 bases. Germline V gives CDR1 DFQATT, CDR2 SNEGSKA (reference sequence). The CDR3 loop spans 13 amino acids. V dropped 3 bases and J dropped 1; count of bases not matched to a gene: 3. The DNA for the CDR3 is TGCAGTGCTAGCGGGAGGCCTTCCTACGAGCAGTACTTC. It codes for CSASGRPSYEQYF.

Only a few counts were recorded for this clonotype. The J gene is TRBJ2-3, the V gene TRBV5-4; TRBD2 agrees at 9 bases. J was trimmed by 5 bases and V by 7 bases; bases with no gene match: 11. Germline V lookup: CDR1 SGHNT, CDR2 YYREEE (reference sequence). This CDR3 has 15 amino acids. Here the CDR3 reads CASSFSGGGIDTQYF. In DNA, the CDR3 is TGTGCCAGCTCTTTTAGCGGGGGAGGAATAGATACGCAGTATTTT.

This sequence joins TRBV20-1 and TRBJ2-5; tentative D call: TRBD2 (6 bases). In germline, CDR1 is DFQATT, CDR2 SNEGSKA (reference sequence). The V end was cut by 3 bases, the J end by 3 bases, with 17 bases between. The CDR3 runs to 15 residues. CDR3: CSASLIADLKETQYF. CDR3 DNA: TGCAGTGCTAGCCTTATAGCGGACTTGAAAGAGACCCAGTACTTC.

This clonotype came up a few times. The chain has TRBV7-2 and TRBJ2-1; no clear D gene. This CDR3 spans 11 amino acids. Germline V CDR1 and CDR2: SGHTA, FQGNSA. The ends were cut back, 8 bases at V and 7 bases at J, with 9 bases in the middle. The CDR3 DNA reads TGTGCCAGCGTGGAGTGGAATGAGCAGTTCTTC. Protein: CASVEWNEQFF. Variable domain in full (rest from reference TRBV7-2 and TRBJ2-1): GAGVSQSPSNKVTEKGKDVELRCDPISGHTALYWYRQSLGQGLEFLIYFQGNSAPDKSGLPSDRFSAERTGGSVSTLTIQRTQQEDSAVYLCASVEWNEQFFGPGTRLTVL.

Details on this clonotype: A much larger clone sits a single nucleotide away, making a read error possible. The chain combines TRBV11-2 with TRBJ2-3; D is perhaps TRBD2 (6 bases). CDR3 length: 13 amino acids. In germline, CDR1 is SGHAT, CDR2 FQNNGV. Trimming shortened V by 4 bases and J by 7 bases, and 12 bases separated the two germline ends. The DNA for the CDR3 is TGTGCCAGCAGCTCCCTCGGGGGATATACGCAGTATTTT. Its translation: CASSSLGGYTQYF.

This clonotype was picked up a small number of times. The CDR3 spells CASRGPRRSMLFF. The CDR3 DNA sequence: TGTGCCAGCAGGGGGCCCAGACGGAGTATGCTTTTCTTC. This rearrangement joins TRBV3-1 to TRBJ2-1; TRBD1 is a possible D gene (5 bases). The germline V and J ends were trimmed by 6 bases and 16 bases, with 22 bases remaining between them. The CDR3 spans 13 residues. Germline V gene data show CDR1 as LGHDT and CDR2 as YNNKEL (reference sequence).

This clonotype was observed a handful of times. The V and J genes are TRBV18 and TRBJ2-5; TRBD1 or TRBD2 may be the D gene (5 bases each). V lost 0 bases to trimming and J lost 4 bases, with 21 bases between them. Germline CDR1 reads KGHSH; CDR2 reads LQKENI. The CDR3 has 18 amino acids. The CDR3: CASSPPLAPGPSRETQYF. The CDR3 DNA is TGTGCCAGCTCACCACCGCTAGCTCCGGGACCAAGCCGAGAGACCCAGTACTTC.

This clonotype has a handful of counts. The J gene is TRBJ2-2, the V gene TRBV24-1; 10 bases line up with TRBD1. Looked up from germline, CDR1 is KGHDR and CDR2 is SFDVKD. Losses at the gene ends were 10 bases for V and 6 bases for J; bases not matched to a gene: 4. The CDR3 covers 13 residues. CDR3 sequence: CATRQGASGELFF. The CDR3 coding sequence is TGTGCCACTCGACAGGGGGCGTCCGGGGAGCTGTTTTTT.

The sample holds a few counts of this clonotype. The chain is built from TRBV5-1 and TRBJ2-4, with D perhaps TRBD2 (6 bases). Per germline, CDR1 SGHRS and CDR2 YFSETQ. Deletions cut 3 bases from V and 0 bases from J, with 13 bases between. There are 16 residues in the CDR3. The CDR3 loop is CASSSEGFLAKNIQYF. The CDR3 DNA sequence: TGCGCCAGCAGCTCGGAGGGCTTTCTAGCCAAAAACATTCAGTACTTC.

This clonotype was seen many times. This rearrangement joins TRBV7-3 to TRBJ2-3; D possibly corresponds to TRBD1 (5 bases). The CDR3 extends over 13 amino acids. Germline CDR1 SGHTA, CDR2 FQGTGA. V was pared by 8 bases and J by 4 bases, with 13 bases between. CDR3 DNA sequence: TGTGCCAGCGCTACCGCAGGGTCAGATACGCAGTATTTT. This translates into CASATAGSDTQYF.

This clonotype was seen ten or more times. The V and J genes are TRBV30 and TRBJ2-2; possibly TRBD1 for D (7 bases). The CDR3 runs to 15 residues. Germline V gene lookup returns CDR1 GTSNPN and CDR2 SVGIG (reference sequence). V dropped 4 bases and J dropped 7 bases, with 19 bases sitting between them. The CDR3 region is CAWTGDSASIGELFF. The CDR3 nucleotides are TGTGCCTGGACGGGGGACAGCGCCTCAATCGGGGAGCTGTTTTTT.